Listed below are T cell receptor beta chains from one sample, sequenced in a study of cytomegalovirus exposure and HLA in healthy donors. Produced via immunoSEQ multiplex PCR; TCRdb's table is partial and in-frame only. The table has 95,000 to 150,000 clones, around 79% seen once. The source material was PBMCs. These receptors came from a woman aged 35 to 49 in good health and CMV-seronegative. The CDR3 runs from the conserved cysteine through the conserved F or W. The D gene is left open where the match is weak. Only part of the rows carry a size: once, few, many, or a class if the clone is expanded.

size	D	V	J	DNA	CDR3
NA	TRBD1	TRBV27	TRBJ1-5	TGTGCCAGCAGCCGGACAGGGGCTGGGCAGCCCCAGCATTTT	CASSRTGAGQPQHF
NA	NA	TRBV2	TRBJ2-1	TGTGCCAGCAGCCCCACGATGGCCTTCTACAATGAGCAGTTCTTC	CASSPTMAFYNEQFF
NA	TRBD1	TRBV6-6	TRBJ1-5	TGTGCCAGCAGTCCCGGACAGGGGCATCAGCCCCAGCATTTT	CASSPGQGHQPQHF
NA	NA	TRBV14	TRBJ2-2	TGTGCCAGCCCTACCCGGGGTGGCACCGGGGAGCTGTTTTTT	CASPTRGGTGELFF
NA	TRBD1	TRBV5-6	TRBJ2-6	TGTGCCAGCAGCTTGGTCGGGGTCCGGGACAGGAGGGACGTCCTGACTTTC	CASSLVGVRDRRDVLTF
NA	NA	TRBV14	TRBJ2-1	TGTGCCAGCAGCCAAAGTTCCTATTACAATGAGCAGTTCTTC	CASSQSSYYNEQFF
NA	NA	TRBV28	TRBJ1-5	TGTGCATGCGGGGGCGCAAATCAGCCCCAGCATTTT	CACGGANQPQHF
few	TRBD1	TRBV19	TRBJ2-7	TGTGCCAGTAGTACCGTGGTGAACAGGGGGCGGTACGAGCAGTACTTC	CASSTVVNRGRYEQYF
once	TRBD1	TRBV28	TRBJ1-2	TGTGCCAGCAGTCTAAGGACAGGGGGCTACACCTTC	CASSLRTGGYTF
once	TRBD2	TRBV28	TRBJ2-7	TGTGCCAGCAGGGGGACTAGCCGGGCCGAGCAGTACTTC	CASRGTSRAEQYF
once	TRBD2	TRBV10-2	TRBJ2-7	TGCGCCAGCAGTGAGGTCCTAGCGGGTGCCTACGAGCAGTACTTC	CASSEVLAGAYEQYF
NA	TRBD1	TRBV5-1	TRBJ1-6	TGCGCCAGCAGCTCCACGGGACAGGGGAATTCACCCCTCCACTTT	CASSSTGQGNSPLHF
NA	TRBD1	TRBV7-2	TRBJ2-7	TGTGCCAGCAGGATCCTTTACAGGGGGAGATACGAGCAGTACTTC	CASRILYRGRYEQYF
NA	NA	TRBV5-1	TRBJ2-7	TGCGCCAGCAGCTTGAAGTCGGGATCCTACGAGCAGTACTTC	CASSLKSGSYEQYF
few	TRBD2	TRBV29-1	TRBJ2-5	TGCAGCGCTTCACTAGCGGGAGGGCCAGGGGAGACCCAGTACTTC	CSASLAGGPGETQYF
once	NA	TRBV7-9	TRBJ1-2	TGTGCCAGCAGCTTAGGGGGGGCTAACTATGGCTACACCTTC	CASSLGGANYGYTF
once	TRBD1	TRBV7-3	TRBJ1-2	TGTGCCAGCAGCTCGACAGGGGGTGGTCTTGGCTACACCTTC	CASSSTGGGLGYTF
few	TRBD2	TRBV28	TRBJ2-2	TGTGCCAGCAGTTCCCCGGCTAGCGGGAGCACCGGGGAGCTGTTTTTT	CASSSPASGSTGELFF
NA	NA	TRBV2	TRBJ1-2	TGTGCCAGCAGATGGGAGGTATCGGCGTATGGCTACACCTTC	CASRWEVSAYGYTF
NA	TRBD1	TRBV7-9	TRBJ2-7	TGTGCCAGCAGCTTAGCAGGGACAGGGGTTTACGAGCAGTACTTC	CASSLAGTGVYEQYF
NA	NA	TRBV5-1	TRBJ2-2	TGCGCCAGCAGCTTATGGCAGGCGAACACCGGGGAGCTGTTTTTT	CASSLWQANTGELFF
NA	NA	TRBV5-1	TRBJ2-5	TGCGCCAGCAGCCAGGGGCAAGAGACCCAGTACTTC	CASSQGQETQYF
NA	NA	TRBV4-2	TRBJ1-1	TGTGCCAGCAGCCAAGACCTTATCCGATCCCTAAACACTGAAGCTTTCTTT	CASSQDLIRSLNTEAFF
NA	NA	TRBV6-6	TRBJ2-7	TGTGCCAGCACCTACGGAGGAAGGGTTTACGAGCAGTACTTC	CASTYGGRVYEQYF
few	NA	TRBV4-2	TRBJ1-1	TGTGCCAGCAGCCAAGATAAGAACACTGAAGCTTTCTTT	CASSQDKNTEAFF
NA	NA	TRBV7-3	TRBJ2-3	TGTGCCAGCAGCTTAATGGGGGCCACAGATACGCAGTATTTT	CASSLMGATDTQYF
NA	TRBD1	TRBV7-9	TRBJ1-2	TGTTCCAGCAGCGTAGGGGGCCTTAACTATGGCTACACCTTC	CSSSVGGLNYGYTF
NA	TRBD1	TRBV5-1	TRBJ1-1	TGCGCCAGCAGCCCGGACAGGGGCTTAATGAACACTGAAGCTTTCTTT	CASSPDRGLMNTEAFF
NA	NA	TRBV11-2	TRBJ1-1	TGTGCCAGCAGCTTAAGAGGAGGGCAGACGAACACTGAAGCTTTCTTT	CASSLRGGQTNTEAFF
NA	NA	TRBV28	TRBJ2-7	TGTGCCAGCAGTCTCCGACAGGATAAAGTGTACGAGCAGTACTTC	CASSLRQDKVYEQYF
NA	NA	TRBV27	TRBJ2-7	TGTGCCAGCAGCCTTATATACGGGATCCTGCCCCACGAGCAGTACTTC	CASSLIYGILPHEQYF
NA	NA	TRBV7-7	TRBJ2-1	TGTGCTAGCAGCTTAGGTCTTCGCGATGAGCAGTTCTTC	CASSLGLRDEQFF
few	TRBD1	TRBV5-4	TRBJ2-3	TGTGCCAGCAGCGTGGACAGGGCAATCCAACTTAGCACAGATACGCAGTATTTT	CASSVDRAIQLSTDTQYF
NA	NA	TRBV5-1	TRBJ2-1	TGCGCCAGCAGCTTCTCGACAGGAACAGAGCAGTTCTTC	CASSFSTGTEQFF
NA	NA	TRBV11-2	TRBJ1-1	TGTGCCAGCAGCTTAGAGCCAGGAGGAAACACTGAAGCTTTCTTT	CASSLEPGGNTEAFF
NA	TRBD1	TRBV11-2	TRBJ1-1	TGTGCCAGCAGCTTTGGACAGGGTTTAGAAGCTTTCTTT	CASSFGQGLEAFF
NA	NA	TRBV5-1	TRBJ2-7	TGCGCCAGCAGCTTATTAAACAGTCTCACCGACGAGCAGTACTTC	CASSLLNSLTDEQYF
NA	NA	TRBV11-1	TRBJ2-7	TGTGCCAGCAGCCGATCGGGAGTCTCCTACGAGCAGTACTTC	CASSRSGVSYEQYF
NA	NA	TRBV7-6	TRBJ1-2	TGTGCCAGCAGCCCGGTACAGGGTACCTATGGCTACACCTTC	CASSPVQGTYGYTF
NA	TRBD1	TRBV11-2	TRBJ1-4	TGTGCCAGCAGCCTGGGACAGGGCGATGAAAAACTGTTTTTT	CASSLGQGDEKLFF
NA	TRBD1	TRBV28	TRBJ2-5	TGTGCCAGCAGGTCACAGGGGGGCGCCCAGTACTTC	CASRSQGGAQYF
NA	NA	TRBV20-1	TRBJ2-7	TGCAGTGCTAGTCCTTCCTACGAGCAGTACTTC	CSASPSYEQYF
NA	NA	TRBV19	TRBJ1-3	TGTGCCAGTAGTCGGACATTCGGAAACACCATATATTTT	CASSRTFGNTIYF
NA	TRBD2	TRBV5-4	TRBJ2-3	TGTGCCAGCAGCTTGAGGGCGGGAGTAGTGACAGATACGCAGTATTTT	CASSLRAGVVTDTQYF
NA	TRBD1	TRBV27	TRBJ1-4	TGTGCCAGCAGTGGACAGGGGGCGCGCGGAAAACTGTTTTTT	CASSGQGARGKLFF
NA	TRBD2	TRBV4-1	TRBJ2-3	TGCGCCAGCAGCCGAACGCCTAGCGGGAGAAGCACAGATACGCAGTATTTT	CASSRTPSGRSTDTQYF